This note documents a single T cell receptor beta chain sequence. This sample stems from a study of blood T cell repertoires in COVID-19. Original processing methods: How many nucleated cells were present was estimated from reference gene primer amplification. TCRdb's table, derived via immunoSEQ multiplex PCR, lists solely in-frame clones and lacks some. V, J and clone size derive from that table, while D and trimming were established from the DNA sequence. The data show over 200,000 clones, approximately 90% seen once. Cohort assignment relied on participant-reported clinical history. Germline lookup yields CDR1 SGHVS and CDR2 FNYEAQ. V lost 4 bases and J lost 2; bases outside the gene matches: 4. This CDR3 has 15 amino acids.

The origin of this receptor is a human donor in a cohort exposed to, infected with or recovered from COVID-19 (not recorded which). The donor label of this sample is uncertain. The chain links TRBV7-6 to TRBJ2-1, with 8 nucleotides matching TRBD1. Sequenced material: PBMCs or T cells enriched from blood (not recorded which). CDR3 residues: CASSSTGGPYNEQFF. The CDR3 DNA reads TGTGCCAGCAGCTCCACAGGGGGTCCCTACAATGAGCAGTTCTTC.